This TCR beta chain was identified in a study of radiotherapy plus CTLA-4 blockade in lung cancer. Study-level information: Among all patients, 18% showed objective responses, while roughly 28% had disease control. Overall study results and limits: Once radiotherapy plus ipilimumab had been given, TCR clones derived from tumor expanded in blood. Reports state that early shifts in blood T cell clones, with interferon-beta, best predicted response.

This CDR3 has 21 residues. J gave up 5 bases and V 2 bases, and 19 bases lay outside the gene matches. Germline CDR1 and CDR2: MNHNS and SASEGT. TCRdb's copy holds only in-frame clones and misses some; the assay was immunoSEQ multiplex PCR. The table records about 48,000 clones, approximately 86% of them present only once. In regard to this clone: As yet, its antigen is unknown.

Patients in the study, people with chemo-refractory metastatic non-small-cell lung cancer, received focal radiation plus ipilimumab CTLA-4 blockade. The sequenced sample was peripheral blood, obtained from a patient treated with radiotherapy plus ipilimumab. The chain couples TRBV6-1 to TRBJ2-2; the match to TRBD2 covers 11 bases. This TCR came from a human donor with non-small cell lung cancer that progressed on radiotherapy plus ipilimumab. Some clones in this sample may be carry-over from other donors' samples. The CDR3, as DNA: TGTGCCAGCAGTGAATTAGTTAGACTAGCGGGGTCCTTCGCTCGAACCGGGGAGCTGTTTTTT. Its translation: CASSELVRLAGSFARTGELFF.